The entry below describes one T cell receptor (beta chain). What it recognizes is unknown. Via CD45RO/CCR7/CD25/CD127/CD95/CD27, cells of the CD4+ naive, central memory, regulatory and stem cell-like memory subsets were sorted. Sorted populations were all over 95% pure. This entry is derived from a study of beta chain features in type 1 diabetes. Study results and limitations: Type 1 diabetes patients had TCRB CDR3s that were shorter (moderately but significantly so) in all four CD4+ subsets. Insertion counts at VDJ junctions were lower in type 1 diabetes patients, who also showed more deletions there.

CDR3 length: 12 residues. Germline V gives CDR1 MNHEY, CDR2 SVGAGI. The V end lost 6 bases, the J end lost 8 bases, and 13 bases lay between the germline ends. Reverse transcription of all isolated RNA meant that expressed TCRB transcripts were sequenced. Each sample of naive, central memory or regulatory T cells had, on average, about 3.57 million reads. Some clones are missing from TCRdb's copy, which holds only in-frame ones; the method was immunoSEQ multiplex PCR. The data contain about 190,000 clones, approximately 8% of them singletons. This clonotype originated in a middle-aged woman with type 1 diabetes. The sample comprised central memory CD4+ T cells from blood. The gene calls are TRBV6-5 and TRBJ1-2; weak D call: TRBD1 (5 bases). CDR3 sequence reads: CASRQGGSGYTF. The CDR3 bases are TGTGCCAGCAGGCAGGGAGGAAGCGGCTACACCTTC.